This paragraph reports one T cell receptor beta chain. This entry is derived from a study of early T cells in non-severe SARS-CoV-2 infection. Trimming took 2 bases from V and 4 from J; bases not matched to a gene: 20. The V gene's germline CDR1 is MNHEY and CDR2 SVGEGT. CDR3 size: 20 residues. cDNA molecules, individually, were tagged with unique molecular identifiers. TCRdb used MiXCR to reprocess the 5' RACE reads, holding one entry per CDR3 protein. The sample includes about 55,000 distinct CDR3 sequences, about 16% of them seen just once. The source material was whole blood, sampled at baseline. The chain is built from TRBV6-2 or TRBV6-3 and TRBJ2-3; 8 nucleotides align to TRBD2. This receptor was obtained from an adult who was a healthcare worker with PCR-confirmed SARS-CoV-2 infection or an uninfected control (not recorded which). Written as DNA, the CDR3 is TGTGCCAGCAGTTACCCCCCCCCGCGAGCGGGAGTAGTGTATGCAGATACGCAGTATTTT. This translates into CASSYPPPRAGVVYADTQYF.